The next 8 T cell receptor beta chains were all read from a single sample in a study of shared clonotypes between healthy human individuals. Libraries were prepared by immunoSEQ multiplex PCR; TCRdb keeps only in-frame clonotypes and omits some of them. This sample carries around 2.3 million clones, about 94% of them seen once, and the ten largest clones take roughly 0.13%. Input material: naive CD4+ T cells sorted from blood. Indicated subset: CD45RA+ positively selected. All receptors derive from a man between 18 and 29 years old in good health.

The chain recombines TRBV7-2 with TRBJ1-2; D remains ambiguous. V was shortened by 6 bases and J by 2 bases, with 7 bases between the two germline ends. Germline CDR1 is SGHTA and CDR2 is FQGNSA. CDR3 length: 12 residues. The CDR3 DNA follows: TGTGCCAGCAGTGAGCTGAACTATGGCTACACCTTC. Translation gives CASSELNYGYTF.

This clone has only a few counts. Additional DNA sequences in this sample encode the identical CDR3. The V and J genes are TRBV5-1 and TRBJ1-1, with D uncertain. The CDR3 is 11 amino acids. Trimming pared 4 bases from V and 2 bases from J, leaving 3 bases between. The germline CDR1 and CDR2 sequences are SGHRS and YFSETQ. CDR3 in DNA: TGCGCCAGCAGCCTAAACACTGAAGCTTTCTTT. This translates into CASSLNTEAFF.

The chain is built from TRBV27 and TRBJ1-2, with 8 bases identical to TRBD1. Germline V gene sequence: CDR1 MNHEY, CDR2 SMNVEV (reference sequence). The ends lost 7 bases at V and 8 bases at J; junction bases unmatched: 9. There are 13 residues in the CDR3. Here the CDR3 reads CASTYQGAGGYTF. The DNA of the CDR3 is TGTGCCAGCACCTATCAGGGGGCCGGAGGCTACACCTTC.

The rearrangement joins TRBV21-1 to TRBJ1-1. TRBV21-1 is reported as a pseudogene. This CDR3 has 15 residues. The chain's CDR3 is CASTKANDGDTEAFF. CDR3 nucleotide sequence: TGTGCCAGCACCAAAGCAAACGACGGGGACACTGAAGCTTTCTTT.

V usage is TRBV19 and J usage is TRBJ1-5, with 7 bases aligning to TRBD1. The CDR3 sequence is 18 residues long. Losses at the gene ends were 1 base for V and 7 bases for J; bases not matched to a gene: 16. Germline CDR1 reads LNHDA; CDR2 reads SQIVND (reference sequence). CDR3 sequence reads: CASSIGTGLWDLSQPQHF. The DNA of the CDR3 is TGTGCCAGTAGTATAGGGACAGGTTTGTGGGACTTAAGCCAGCCCCAGCATTTT.

Only one count was recorded for this clone. The chain recombines TRBV5-1 with TRBJ2-2; D gene unclear. Germline CDR1 and CDR2: SGHRS and YFSETQ. The V and J ends lost 0 bases and 0 bases respectively, with 9 bases between them. This CDR3 is built from 16 residues. For the CDR3, the DNA is TGCGCCAGCAGCTTGGCCCAGTTCGCGAACACCGGGGAGCTGTTTTTT. Amino acid sequence: CASSLAQFANTGELFF. Filled out from reference TRBV5-1 and TRBJ2-2, the complete variable domain reads KAGVTQTPRYLIKTRGQQVTLSCSPISGHRSVSWYQQTPGQGLQFLFEYFSETQRNKGNFPGRFSGRQFSNSRSEMNVSTLELGDSALYLCASSLAQFANTGELFFGEGSRLTVL.

Worth noting for this clone: The same CDR3 arises from other DNA sequences in this sample as well. This rearrangement joins TRBV29-1 to TRBJ1-1, with 8 bases that match TRBD1. V lost 6 bases to trimming and J lost 5 bases; unmatched junction nucleotides: 5. Germline values: CDR1 SQVTM, CDR2 ANQGSEA. CDR3 size: 12 residues. CDR3 sequence (DNA): TGCAGCGTGGACAGGGCAGGGACTGAAGCTTTCTTT. This gives the protein CSVDRAGTEAFF.

This chain joins TRBV10-3 and TRBJ2-5; the D is unclear. There are 13 residues in the CDR3. Germline CDR1 is ENHRY and CDR2 is SYGVKD. V was clipped by 6 bases and J by 5 bases, with 13 bases between them. The CDR3 DNA sequence: TGTGCCATCAGACCGGACCCAGCTGAGACCCAGTACTTC. Amino acid sequence: CAIRPDPAETQYF.